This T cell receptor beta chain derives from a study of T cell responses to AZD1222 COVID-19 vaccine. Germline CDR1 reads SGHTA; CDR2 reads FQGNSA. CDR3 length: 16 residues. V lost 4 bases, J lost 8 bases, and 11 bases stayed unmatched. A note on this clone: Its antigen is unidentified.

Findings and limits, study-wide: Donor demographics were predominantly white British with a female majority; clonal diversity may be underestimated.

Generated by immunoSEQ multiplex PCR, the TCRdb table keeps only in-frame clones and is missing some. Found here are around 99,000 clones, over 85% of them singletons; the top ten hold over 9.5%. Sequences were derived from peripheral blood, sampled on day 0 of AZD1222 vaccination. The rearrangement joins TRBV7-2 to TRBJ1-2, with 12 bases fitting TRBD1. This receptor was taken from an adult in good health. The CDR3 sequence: CASSSYPGQGAGGYTF. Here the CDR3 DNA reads TGTGCCAGCAGCTCGTATCCGGGACAGGGGGCTGGGGGCTACACCTTC.